Below, one T cell receptor beta chain is given with its context. CDR3 size: 14 residues. V dropped 8 bases and J dropped 1; count of bases not matched to a gene: 5. CDR1 and CDR2 (germline): MDHEN, SYDVKM. The record originates from a study of blood T cell repertoires in COVID-19. Study-level background: Samples representing acute and convalescent COVID-19 were sourced from the United States, Italy and Spain. T cells, B-cell-depleted T cells, or PBMCs provided the cDNA or gDNA that served as material.

As processed by the authors: Amplification of reference gene primers was used by the study to estimate nucleated cell counts. Profiled with immunoSEQ multiplex PCR; TCRdb holds only in-frame clones, not every one. V and J calls plus clone size are reproduced from that table; the DNA served to infer D and trimming. Seen here are approximately 190,000 clones, roughly four fifths observed once, and the top ten hold approximately 6.5%. This receptor was identified in a woman between 40 and 50 years old with acute or convalescent COVID-19. Sequences were obtained from peripheral blood. The chain uses TRBV28 and TRBJ2-1; TRBD1 aligns across 7 bases. The CDR3 DNA is TGTGCCAGCCTTCCGGGACAGTCCTACAATGAGCAGTTCTTC. Protein sequence: CASLPGQSYNEQFF.